What follows describes a single TCR beta chain. The data were obtained in a study of technical replicates of blood from a handful of donors. The repertoire was sequenced with immunoSEQ multiplex PCR; TCRdb's copy has only in-frame clones and lacks some. This table has roughly 100,000 clones, about 94% appearing once. The CDR3 has 14 residues. V was shortened by 6 bases and J by 3 bases, with 16 bases between the two germline ends. Looked up from germline, CDR1 is SGHRS and CDR2 is YFSETQ. Specimen: T cells isolated from PBMCs. The receptor comes from a human donor in good health. V is TRBV5-1 and J is TRBJ2-7; a weak D match, TRBD2 (6 bases). The CDR3 spells CASKLGSGFYEQYF. CDR3 sequence (DNA): TGCGCCAGCAAACTGGGTAGCGGCTTCTACGAGCAGTACTTC.